A single sample is the source of the 24 T cell receptor beta chains below, sequenced in a study of blood T cell repertoires in COVID-19 (dated by TCRdb to 2018 to 2020). The protocol used for the library was the immunoSEQ multiplex PCR assay. TCRdb's version of the immuneACCESS table is confined to in-frame rearrangements and falls short of the full clone set. An unresolved V gene accounts for under half of the shortfall where checked; the remainder is of unknown origin. The sample table shows approximately 300,000 clones, and 70% to 85% are seen once. 0.85% to 0.9% of the sample is taken by the ten largest. What was sequenced was peripheral blood. The receptors here all came from a human donor with COVID-19, enrolled during active disease. The donor label of this sample is uncertain.

The chain couples TRBV30 to TRBJ2-2, with D tentatively TRBD2 (6 bases). Germline CDR1 GTSNPN, CDR2 SVGIG (reference sequence). Trimming pared 2 bases from V and 2 bases from J, leaving 9 bases between. The length of the CDR3 is 14 residues. The chain's CDR3 is CAWSPGLNTGELFF. In DNA, the CDR3 is TGTGCCTGGAGTCCGGGACTCAACACCGGGGAGCTGTTTTTT. Filled out from reference TRBV30 and TRBJ2-2, the complete variable domain reads SQTIHQWPATLVQPVGSPLSLECTVEGTSNPNLYWYRQAAGRGLQLLFYSVGIGQISSEVPQNLSASRPQDRQFILSSKKLLLSDSGFYLCAWSPGLNTGELFFGEGSRLTVL.

This rearrangement joins TRBV9 to TRBJ1-6, with D tentatively TRBD1 (6 bases). CDR3 size: 15 residues. V lost 3 bases to trimming and J lost 8 bases, with 15 bases between them. Germline CDR1 is SGDLS and CDR2 is YYNGEE. CDR3 nucleotide sequence: TGTGCCAGCAGCGCGCTACAGGGCAGGGATTCACCCCTCCACTTT. It specifies CASSALQGRDSPLHF.

The rearrangement links TRBV19 to TRBJ1-5; TRBD1 is a possible D gene (6 bases). From germline, CDR1 is LNHDA and CDR2 SQIVND (reference sequence). The CDR3 extends over 14 amino acids. Trimming removed 10 bases from V and 6 bases from J, with 19 bases in between. The CDR3 sequence: CATSWGQGSQPQHF. DNA for the CDR3: TGTGCCACCTCATGGGGGCAGGGCAGTCAGCCCCAGCATTTT.

V and J are TRBV5-1 and TRBJ1-1, with D possibly being TRBD1 (6 bases). The CDR3 runs 13 residues. Per the germline V gene, CDR1 is SGHRS and CDR2 is YFSETQ. Trimming took 4 bases from V and 7 from J, leaving 14 bases between them. CDR3 nucleotide sequence: TGCGCCAGCAGCCTAGGACAGACTCTTGAAGCTTTCTTT. It yields the protein CASSLGQTLEAFF. Full variable domain (remainder filled in from reference TRBV5-1 and TRBJ1-1): KAGVTQTPRYLIKTRGQQVTLSCSPISGHRSVSWYQQTPGQGLQFLFEYFSETQRNKGNFPGRFSGRQFSNSRSEMNVSTLELGDSALYLCASSLGQTLEAFFGQGTRLTVV.

The rearrangement links TRBV15 to TRBJ1-1; 11 positions match TRBD1. V shed 5 bases, J shed 5 bases, and the junction held 7 bases outside the gene matches. The CDR3 sequence is 15 residues long. CDR1 LNHNV and CDR2 YYDKDF come from the germline V gene (reference sequence). CDR3 DNA sequence: TGTGCCACCAGCGGGTGGGACAGGGGGAAAACTGAAGCTTTCTTT. Amino acids: CATSGWDRGKTEAFF.

In DNA form, the CDR3 reads TGTGCCAGCAGCGGCCAAGCGGGACTAGAAAAACTGTTTTTT. It specifies CASSGQAGLEKLFF. The chain carries TRBV11-2 and TRBJ1-4, with D perhaps matching TRBD1 (5 bases). Germline CDR1 is SGHAT and CDR2 is FQNNGV. V was clipped by 5 bases and J by 8 bases, with 15 bases between them. This CDR3 comprises 14 residues. The entire variable domain, with the rest obtained from reference TRBV11-2 and TRBJ1-4, is as follows: EAGVAQSPRYKIIEKRQSVAFWCNPISGHATLYWYQQILGQGPKLLIQFQNNGVVDDSQLPKDRFSAERLKGVDSTLKIQPAKLEDSAVYLCASSGQAGLEKLFFGSGTQLSVL.

This clone appeared a few times. The rearrangement links TRBV18 to TRBJ2-2, with 9 bases that match TRBD1. This CDR3 contains 19 residues. After removal of 5 bases from V and 4 bases from J, the junction contained 17 bases not matched to a gene. CDR1 and CDR2 (germline): KGHSH, LQKENI. The CDR3 region is CASSEPRDRAYPGTGELFF. DNA of the CDR3: TGTGCCAGCTCAGAGCCCCGGGACAGGGCCTACCCGGGCACCGGGGAGCTGTTTTTT.

The DNA of the CDR3 is TGTGCCAGCAGTTACCCCGACAGGGGAAACACTGAAGCTTTCTTT. It encodes CASSYPDRGNTEAFF. The chain employs TRBV6-5 and TRBJ1-1, with 8 bases lining up with TRBD1. In germline, CDR1 is MNHEY, CDR2 SVGAGI. CDR3 length: 15 amino acids. J was trimmed by 2 bases and V by 2 bases; bases with no gene match: 4.

V usage is TRBV4-1 and J usage is TRBJ1-2; D is unresolved. The V end was cut by 1 base, the J end by 7 bases, with 7 bases between. The CDR3 runs to 12 residues. Germline CDR1 MGHRA, CDR2 YSYEKL. DNA of the CDR3: TGCGCCAGCAGCCAAGGTTTCAGTGGCTACACCTTC. Residues: CASSQGFSGYTF.

The chain couples TRBV12-3 or TRBV12-4 to TRBJ1-4; D unclear. This CDR3 has 13 amino acids. The germline V and J ends were trimmed by 4 bases and 2 bases, with 5 bases remaining between them. The CDR3 nucleotides read TGTGCCAGCAGTTCACTCACTAATGAAAAACTGTTTTTT. It is translated as CASSSLTNEKLFF.

V gene TRBV7-9 combines with J gene TRBJ1-1, with D possibly being TRBD1 (6 bases). Germline V gene sequence: CDR1 SEHNR, CDR2 FQNEAQ (reference sequence). CDR3 length equals 17 residues. The V gene lost 5 bases and the J gene lost 0 bases, with 19 bases spanning the gap. CDR3 DNA sequence: TGTGCCAGCAGCCTAATAGGGGGAAGGGGCCTGAACACTGAAGCTTTCTTT. Translating gives CASSLIGGRGLNTEAFF.

The rearrangement joins TRBV27 to TRBJ1-1; D is undetermined. Germline V gives CDR1 MNHEY, CDR2 SMNVEV (reference sequence). The CDR3 has 15 residues. V was cut by 2 bases and J by 4 bases, with 14 bases left in between. This CDR3 is CASSLEATAGTEAFF. DNA of the CDR3: TGTGCCAGCAGTTTAGAGGCCACAGCGGGCACTGAAGCTTTCTTT.

This clone came up a few times. The chain is built from TRBV7-8 and TRBJ2-5; no reliable D call. Germline V gene data show CDR1 as SGHVS and CDR2 as FQNEAQ. Trimming pared 5 bases from V and 0 bases from J, leaving 4 bases between. The CDR3 loop spans 12 amino acids. CDR3 residues: CASSRDQETQYF. As DNA, the CDR3 is TGTGCCAGCAGCCGCGACCAAGAGACCCAGTACTTC.

This clone was detected only once. The chain joins TRBV7-2 to TRBJ2-5; 8 bases are shared with TRBD2. CDR3 length: 16 amino acids. V was clipped by 6 bases and J by 5 bases; unmatched bases: 14. Germline V gives CDR1 SGHTA, CDR2 FQGNSA. This CDR3 reads CASSPLRGLASETQYF. In nucleotides, the CDR3 is TGTGCCAGCAGTCCTCTAAGAGGACTAGCATCCGAGACCCAGTACTTC.

The chain joins TRBV19 to TRBJ1-1; 7 bases are shared with TRBD1. The germline V gene has CDR1 LNHDA and CDR2 SQIVND (reference sequence). This CDR3 is 13 amino acids long. The junction had 8 bases not matched to a gene; V was cut back by 5 bases and J by 8 bases. The DNA of the CDR3 is TGTGCCAGTAGTCTTAGGGGGCCTGCGGAAGCTTTCTTT. Its translation: CASSLRGPAEAFF.

This sequence joins TRBV9 and TRBJ1-1; 10 positions agree with TRBD1. Germline CDR1 is SGDLS and CDR2 is YYNGEE. This CDR3 is 15 amino acids long. The V gene end was trimmed by 0 bases and the J gene end by 3 bases; junction bases not matched to a gene: 2. The CDR3 here is CASSVGQGAHTEAFF. The CDR3 nucleotides read TGTGCCAGCAGCGTAGGACAGGGGGCGCACACTGAAGCTTTCTTT.

The V and J genes are TRBV11-2 and TRBJ1-4; D is uncertain. Germline CDR1 SGHAT, CDR2 FQNNGV. The CDR3 has 14 amino acids. Between the trimmed V and J ends, which lost 3 bases and 2 bases, there was a span of 7 bases. Here the CDR3 reads CASSLSVTNEKLFF. The DNA of the CDR3 is TGTGCCAGCAGCTTGTCGGTTACTAATGAAAAACTGTTTTTT.

The chain combines TRBV12-3 or TRBV12-4 with TRBJ2-7; tentatively, D is TRBD2 (6 bases). V was trimmed by 7 bases and J by 7 bases, leaving 14 bases between them. The CDR3 sequence is 12 residues long. The CDR3 region is CASNRPGTEQYF. The CDR3 bases are TGTGCCAGCAACAGACCCGGGACTGAGCAGTACTTC.

The rearrangement uses TRBV11-3 and TRBJ2-1, with D maybe TRBD1 (5 bases). The CDR3 length is 11 residues. Per germline, CDR1 SGHNT and CDR2 YENEEA. Trimming cost V 5 bases and J 11 bases, with 10 bases left between them. CDR3 sequence reads: CASSAAGKQFF. CDR3 bases: TGTGCCAGCAGCGCCGCAGGGAAGCAGTTCTTC.

The gene calls are TRBV12-3 or TRBV12-4 and TRBJ2-1; possibly TRBD1 for D (6 bases). The CDR3 runs 12 residues. Trimming took 5 bases from V and 7 from J, leaving 9 bases between them. CDR3 loop: CASSPTGNEQFF. CDR3 nucleotide sequence: TGTGCCAGCAGTCCAACAGGGAATGAGCAGTTCTTC.

The rearrangement links TRBV7-6 to TRBJ2-2, with 7 bases fitting TRBD1. The CDR3 length is 14 residues. CDR1 and CDR2 (germline): SGHVS, FNYEAQ. V shed 6 bases, J shed 5 bases, and the junction held 6 bases outside the gene matches. The chain's CDR3 is CASSVQGVTGELFF. The CDR3 coding sequence is TGTGCCAGCAGTGTCCAGGGGGTAACCGGGGAGCTGTTTTTT.

The gene calls are TRBV15 and TRBJ1-2, with no clear D. The V end was cut by 0 bases, the J end by 8 bases, with 10 bases between. The germline CDR1 and CDR2 sequences are LNHNV and YYDKDF (reference sequence). CDR3 length equals 13 residues. In DNA, the CDR3 is TGTGCCACCAGCAGAGAAGATTTGCGCGGCTACACCTTC. Encoded protein: CATSREDLRGYTF.

The chain combines TRBV11-2 with TRBJ1-1; 8 positions match TRBD1. Germline CDR1 and CDR2: SGHAT and FQNNGV. The CDR3 covers 15 residues. The V and J ends lost 1 base and 7 bases, in that order; junction bases with no gene match: 8. The CDR3, as DNA: TGTGCCAGCAGCTTAGCCCTACAGGGGGGGTTTGAAGCTTTCTTT. Translated, it gives CASSLALQGGFEAFF.

The rearrangement joins TRBV7-9 to TRBJ1-2; a weak D match, TRBD1 (5 bases). Germline V gene lookup returns CDR1 SEHNR and CDR2 FQNEAQ (reference sequence). This CDR3 region has 14 residues. Trimming took off 0 bases at V and 6 bases at J, with 11 bases between the two ends. CDR3 nucleotides: TGTGCCAGCAGCTTAGCGCAGGGCCGGCATGGCTACACCTTC. Protein: CASSLAQGRHGYTF.